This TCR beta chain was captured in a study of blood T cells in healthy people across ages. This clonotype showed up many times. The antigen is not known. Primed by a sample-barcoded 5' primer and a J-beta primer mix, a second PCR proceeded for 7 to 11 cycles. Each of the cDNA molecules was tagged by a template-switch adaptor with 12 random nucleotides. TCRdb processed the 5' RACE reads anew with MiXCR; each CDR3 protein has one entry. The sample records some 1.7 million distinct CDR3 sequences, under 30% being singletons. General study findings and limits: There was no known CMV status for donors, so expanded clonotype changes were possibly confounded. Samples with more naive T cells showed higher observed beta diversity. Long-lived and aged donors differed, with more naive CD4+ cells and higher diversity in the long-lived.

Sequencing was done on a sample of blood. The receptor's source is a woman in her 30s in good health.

CDR3: CASSYRRTAYEQYF. CDR3 DNA: TGTGCCAGCAGTTATAGAAGGACAGCCTACGAGCAGTACTTC. The V call is TRBV6-5, the J call TRBJ2-7, with D perhaps TRBD1 (6 bases). The CDR3 covers 14 residues. The V and J ends lost 3 bases and 2 bases respectively, with 11 bases between them. From germline, CDR1 is MNHEY and CDR2 SVGAGI.